A single sample gave rise to the 18 T cell receptor beta chains below, sequenced in a study of T cell responses to AZD1222 COVID-19 vaccine. Method: immunoSEQ multiplex PCR; TCRdb's copy keeps in-frame clones and lacks some. This table has tens of thousands of clones, about 92% appearing once. The sample was peripheral blood, taken 28 days after the second AZD1222 dose. The source of these receptors is an adult who received the AZD1222 COVID-19 vaccine.

This clone showed up just once. A junction end diverges from the germline sequence, so it may reflect a read error. This sequence joins TRBV7-8 and TRBJ2-1; 10 positions match TRBD2. This CDR3 spans 18 amino acids. From germline, CDR1 is SGHVS and CDR2 FQNEAQ. Here the CDR3 DNA reads TGTGCCAGCAGCCCTCCCATACTAGCGGGACATCTCTACGATGAGCAGTTCTTC. It encodes CASSPPILAGHLYDEQFF. The full variable domain, rest sourced from reference TRBV7-8 and TRBJ2-1, is GAGVSQSPRYKVAKRGQDVALRCDPISGHVSLFWYQQALGQGPEFLTYFQNEAQLDKSGLPSDRFFAERPEGSVSTLKIQRTQQEDSAVYLCASSPPILAGHLYDEQFFGPGTRLTVL.

This sequence joins TRBV3-1 (or the pseudogene TRBV3-2) and TRBJ2-2, with 7 bases fitting TRBD2. Germline values: CDR1 LGHDT, CDR2 YNNKEL (reference sequence). This CDR3 contains 16 residues. With V trimmed by 0 bases and J by 6 bases, 7 bases remained unmatched. This CDR3 reads CASSQDGLVNAGELFF. DNA of the CDR3: TGTGCCAGCAGCCAAGATGGACTAGTCAACGCCGGGGAGCTGTTTTTT.

The genes are TRBV6-5 and TRBJ2-7, with 9 bases aligning to TRBD2. The CDR3 loop spans 14 amino acids. V shed 6 bases and J 13 bases; nucleotides not matched to a gene: 16. The V gene's germline CDR1 is MNHEY and CDR2 SVGAGI. CDR3 sequence (DNA): TGTGCCAGCAGGGGTGACAGGGCCGGACTAGCGATATACTTC. Protein sequence: CASRGDRAGLAIYF.

The V gene is TRBV10-3, the J gene TRBJ2-7, with D possibly called TRBD1 or TRBD2 (6 bases each). This CDR3 region has 13 residues. Germline lookup yields CDR1 ENHRY and CDR2 SYGVKD. With 6 bases removed from V and 3 bases from J, the gap between germline ends came to 12 bases. CDR3 loop: CAISLGGYYEQYF. Written as DNA, the CDR3 is TGTGCCATCAGCCTCGGGGGCTACTACGAGCAGTACTTC.

The chain combines TRBV9 with TRBJ2-3; 12 bases line up with TRBD2. V lost 5 bases and J lost 5; bases outside the gene matches: 6. Per germline, CDR1 SGDLS and CDR2 YYNGEE. The CDR3 spans 15 residues. The CDR3 region has the DNA TGTGCCAGCAGTGCTAGCGGGAGGGCCGGAGATACGCAGTATTTT. Translating gives CASSASGRAGDTQYF.

The CDR3 is CASSIPSRSYEQFF. CDR3 nucleotide sequence: TGTGCCAGCAGTATCCCCTCTAGGAGCTATGAGCAGTTCTTC. The chain recombines TRBV28 with TRBJ2-1; D call uncertain. This CDR3 is built from 14 residues. Trimming stripped 5 bases from V and 8 bases from J, with 16 bases between. Germline assignment: CDR1 MDHEN and CDR2 SYDVKM.

The chain is built from TRBV30 and TRBJ1-2, with D tentatively TRBD1 (5 bases). This CDR3 spans 12 amino acids. Between the trimmed V and J ends, which lost 2 bases and 5 bases, there was a span of 9 bases. CDR1 GTSNPN and CDR2 SVGIG come from the germline V gene (reference sequence). CDR3 region: CAWSKGRYGYTF. CDR3 sequence (DNA): TGTGCCTGGAGTAAGGGGAGGTATGGCTACACCTTC.

The chain uses TRBV14 and TRBJ2-7, with 8 bases fitting TRBD1. Per the germline V gene, CDR1 is SGHDN and CDR2 is FVKESK. The CDR3 loop spans 18 amino acids. Trimming cost V 1 base and J 0 bases; bases outside gene matches: 11. The CDR3 reads CASSQVGFGGQDSYEQYF. For the CDR3, the DNA is TGTGCCAGCAGCCAAGTTGGGTTCGGGGGACAGGACTCCTACGAGCAGTACTTC.

CDR3 loop: CASSQSPGPFYEQYF. The CDR3 DNA is TGTGCCAGCAGCCAGAGCCCGGGCCCATTCTACGAGCAGTACTTC. V usage is TRBV3-1 (or the pseudogene TRBV3-2) and J usage is TRBJ2-7; D uncertain. V gave up 3 bases and J gave up 3 bases, with 15 bases separating them. From germline, CDR1 is LGHDT and CDR2 YNNKEL (reference sequence). The CDR3 spans 15 residues.

In DNA, the CDR3 is TGTGCCAGTGAACTAGCGGGAGGGCCGACAGATACGCAGTATTTT. Amino acids: CASELAGGPTDTQYF. V usage is TRBV9 and J usage is TRBJ2-3, with TRBD2 identical over 13 bases. Unmatched junction bases numbered 6, after V lost 8 bases and J lost 3 bases. The CDR3 extends over 15 amino acids. From germline, CDR1 is SGDLS and CDR2 YYNGEE.

The V gene is TRBV12-3 or TRBV12-4, the J gene TRBJ1-2; D is perhaps TRBD1 (6 bases). The CDR3 has 12 amino acids. V was clipped by 4 bases and J by 8 bases, with 11 bases between them. CDR3 protein: CASSSGDGGYTF. CDR3 DNA: TGTGCCAGCAGTTCAGGGGATGGCGGCTACACCTTC.

The chain couples TRBV6-4 to TRBJ2-1; tentative D call: TRBD1 (6 bases). Germline V gene data show CDR1 as MRHNA and CDR2 as SNTAGT. Trimming cost V 4 bases and J 8 bases, with 9 bases left between them. CDR3 length: 12 residues. The CDR3 region is CASSAGADEQFF. DNA of the CDR3: TGTGCCAGCAGTGCAGGGGCAGATGAGCAGTTCTTC.

This clone has only one observation. The V and J genes are TRBV27 and TRBJ2-7; no clear D gene. V was shortened by 4 bases and J by 3 bases, with 19 bases between the two germline ends. Looked up from germline, CDR1 is MNHEY and CDR2 is SMNVEV (reference sequence). The CDR3 has 16 residues. CDR3 DNA: TGTGCCAGCAGTTCAATAAACCTTGGACGGAACTACGAGCAGTACTTC. Amino acids: CASSSINLGRNYEQYF.

The rearrangement links TRBV4-1 to TRBJ2-7; 9 bases align to TRBD2. Germline V CDR1 and CDR2: MGHRA, YSYEKL. The length of the CDR3 is 16 residues. Trimming removed 0 bases from V and 2 bases from J; junction bases left unmatched: 5. The CDR3 loop is CASSQDWPSGTYEQYF. The CDR3 DNA reads as TGCGCCAGCAGCCAAGATTGGCCTAGCGGGACCTACGAGCAGTACTTC.

V and J are TRBV19 and TRBJ2-1; 9 bases line up with TRBD2. The CDR3 totals 14 residues. V shed 6 bases and J 8 bases; nucleotides not matched to a gene: 8. Germline V CDR1 and CDR2: LNHDA, SQIVND (reference sequence). CDR3: CASSPGLAIHEQFF. In DNA form, the CDR3 reads TGTGCCAGTAGCCCCGGACTAGCGATCCATGAGCAGTTCTTC.

The chain has TRBV25-1 and TRBJ1-6; D is undetermined. Between the trimmed V and J ends, which lost 0 bases and 8 bases, there was a span of 5 bases. The CDR3 spans 13 residues. Germline loops: CDR1 MGHDK, CDR2 SYGVNS. The CDR3 protein is CASSEYRDSPLHF. The CDR3 nucleotides read TGTGCCAGCAGTGAATACAGAGATTCACCCCTCCACTTT.

The chain combines TRBV6-6 with TRBJ1-1; D gene ambiguous. Germline values: CDR1 MNHNY, CDR2 SVGAGI (reference sequence). The CDR3 runs to 12 residues. The ends were cut back, 0 bases at V and 5 bases at J, with 4 bases in the middle. CDR3 bases: TGTGCCAGCAGTTACTCGGAAACTGAAGCTTTCTTT. This sequence encodes CASSYSETEAFF.

The V gene is TRBV29-1, the J gene TRBJ1-1; D gene ambiguous. V was shortened by 2 bases and J by 10 bases, with 11 bases between the two germline ends. This CDR3 is built from 11 residues. Germline CDR1 SQVTM, CDR2 ANQGSEA. The CDR3: CSVERTVGAFF. CDR3 sequence (DNA): TGCAGCGTTGAAAGGACCGTCGGAGCTTTCTTT.